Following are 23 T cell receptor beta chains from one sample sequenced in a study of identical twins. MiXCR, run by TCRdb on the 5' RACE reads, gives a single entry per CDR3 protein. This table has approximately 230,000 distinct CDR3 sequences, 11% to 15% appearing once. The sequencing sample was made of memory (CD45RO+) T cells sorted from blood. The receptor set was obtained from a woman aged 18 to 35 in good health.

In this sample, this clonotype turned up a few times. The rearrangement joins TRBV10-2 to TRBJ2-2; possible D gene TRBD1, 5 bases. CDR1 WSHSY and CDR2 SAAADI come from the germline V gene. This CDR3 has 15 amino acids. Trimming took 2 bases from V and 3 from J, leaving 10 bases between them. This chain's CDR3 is CASSELGQDTGELFF. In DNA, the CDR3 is TGCGCCAGCAGTGAGCTTGGACAAGACACCGGGGAGCTGTTTTTT.

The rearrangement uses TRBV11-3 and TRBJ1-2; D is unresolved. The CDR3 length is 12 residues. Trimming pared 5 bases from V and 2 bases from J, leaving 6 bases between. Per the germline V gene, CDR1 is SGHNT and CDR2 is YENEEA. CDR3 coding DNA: TGTGCCAGCAGCGCCCCGAACTATGGCTACACCTTC. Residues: CASSAPNYGYTF.

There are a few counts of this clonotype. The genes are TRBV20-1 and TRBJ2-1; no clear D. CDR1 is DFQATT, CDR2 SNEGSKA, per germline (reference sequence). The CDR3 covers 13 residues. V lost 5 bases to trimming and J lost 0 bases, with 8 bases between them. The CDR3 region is CSAARLSYNEQFF. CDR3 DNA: TGCAGTGCTGCACGTCTCTCCTACAATGAGCAGTTCTTC.

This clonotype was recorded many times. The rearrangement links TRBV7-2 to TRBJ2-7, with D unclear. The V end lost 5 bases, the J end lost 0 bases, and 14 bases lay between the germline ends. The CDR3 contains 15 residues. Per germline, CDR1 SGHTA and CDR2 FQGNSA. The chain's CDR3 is CASSPHSQNSYEQYF. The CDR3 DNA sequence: TGTGCCAGCAGCCCCCACTCTCAAAACTCCTACGAGCAGTACTTC.

Written as DNA, the CDR3 is TGCGCCAGCAGCTCTGGACAGGGGGATGGCTACACCTTC. Protein: CASSSGQGDGYTF. The V gene is TRBV5-1, the J gene TRBJ1-2, with TRBD1 identical over 10 bases. The CDR3 runs to 13 residues. Trimming took 3 bases from V and 6 from J; bases not matched to a gene: 2. Germline V gives CDR1 SGHRS, CDR2 YFSETQ.

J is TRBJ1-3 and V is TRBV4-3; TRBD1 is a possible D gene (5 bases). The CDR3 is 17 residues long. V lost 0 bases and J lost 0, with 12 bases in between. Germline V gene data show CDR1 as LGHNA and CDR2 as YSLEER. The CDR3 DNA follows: TGCGCCAGCAGCCAAGATCTCGCAGGGAGCTCTGGAAACACCATATATTTT. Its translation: CASSQDLAGSSGNTIYF.

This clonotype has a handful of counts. The CDR3 sequence is CSATDSSSYNEQFF. CDR3 in DNA: TGCAGTGCTACGGACTCGAGCTCCTACAATGAGCAGTTCTTC. The chain joins TRBV20-1 to TRBJ2-1, with D possibly matching TRBD2 (5 bases). Trimming left V 4 bases short and J 0 bases short, with 10 bases between. The germline V gene has CDR1 DFQATT and CDR2 SNEGSKA (reference sequence). The CDR3 extends over 14 amino acids.

The CDR3 sequence: CASSLVSQEKVEQFF. CDR3 coding DNA: TGTGCCAGCAGCTTAGTATCCCAGGAAAAAGTTGAGCAGTTCTTC. V and J are TRBV7-9 and TRBJ2-1; D remains ambiguous. The ends were cut back, 1 base at V and 9 bases at J, with 16 bases in the middle. Germline CDR1 reads SEHNR; CDR2 reads FQNEAQ (reference sequence). The CDR3 runs 15 residues.

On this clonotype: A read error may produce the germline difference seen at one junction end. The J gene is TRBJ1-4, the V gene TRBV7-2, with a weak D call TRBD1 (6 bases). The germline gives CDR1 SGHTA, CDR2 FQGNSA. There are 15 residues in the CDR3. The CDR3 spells CASTLQGLYNEKLFF. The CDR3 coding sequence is TGTGCCAGCACCTTACAGGGCTTATATAATGAAAAACTGTTTTTT.

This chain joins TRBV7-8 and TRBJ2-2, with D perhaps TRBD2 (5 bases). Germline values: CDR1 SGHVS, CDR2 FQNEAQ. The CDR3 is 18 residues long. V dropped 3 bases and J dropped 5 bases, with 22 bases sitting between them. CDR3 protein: CASSFWVFGKASTGELFF. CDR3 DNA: TGTGCCAGCAGCTTTTGGGTTTTCGGGAAGGCGAGTACCGGGGAGCTGTTTTTT.

The CDR3 DNA reads as TGCAGTGCTAGAGATATGAGCCTCGACGAAAAACTGTTTTTT. Translated, it gives CSARDMSLDEKLFF. J is TRBJ1-4 and V is TRBV20-1; D gene ambiguous. V was shortened by 0 bases and J by 8 bases, with 13 bases between the two germline ends. Germline-derived CDR1 and CDR2 are DFQATT and SNEGSKA (reference sequence). The CDR3 is made up of 14 amino acids.

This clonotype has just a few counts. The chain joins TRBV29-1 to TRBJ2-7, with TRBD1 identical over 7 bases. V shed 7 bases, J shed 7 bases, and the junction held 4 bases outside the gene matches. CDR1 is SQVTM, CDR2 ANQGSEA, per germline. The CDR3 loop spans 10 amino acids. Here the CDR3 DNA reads TGCAGCGGGGGGACAGAAGAGCAGTACTTC. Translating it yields CSGGTEEQYF.

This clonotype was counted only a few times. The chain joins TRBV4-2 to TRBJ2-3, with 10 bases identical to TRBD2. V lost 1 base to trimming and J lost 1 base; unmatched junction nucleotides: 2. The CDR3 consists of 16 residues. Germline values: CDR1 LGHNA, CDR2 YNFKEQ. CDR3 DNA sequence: TGTGCCAGCAGCCAAGGAAGCGGGGGGGGCACAGATACGCAGTATTTT. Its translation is CASSQGSGGGTDTQYF.

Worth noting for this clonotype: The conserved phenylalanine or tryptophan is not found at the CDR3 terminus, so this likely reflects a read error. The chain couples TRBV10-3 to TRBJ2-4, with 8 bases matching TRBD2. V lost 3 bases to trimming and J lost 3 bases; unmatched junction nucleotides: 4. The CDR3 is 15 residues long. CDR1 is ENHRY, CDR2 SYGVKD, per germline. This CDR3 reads CAISEGTRDKNIQYS. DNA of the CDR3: TGTGCCATCAGTGAAGGGACTAGAGACAAAAACATTCAGTACTCC.

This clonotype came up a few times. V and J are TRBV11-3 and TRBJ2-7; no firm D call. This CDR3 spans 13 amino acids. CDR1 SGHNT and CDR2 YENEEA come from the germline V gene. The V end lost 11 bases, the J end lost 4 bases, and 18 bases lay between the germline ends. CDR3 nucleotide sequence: TGTGCCTCCCGAGGCGGTAACAATTACGAGCAGTACTTC. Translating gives CASRGGNNYEQYF.

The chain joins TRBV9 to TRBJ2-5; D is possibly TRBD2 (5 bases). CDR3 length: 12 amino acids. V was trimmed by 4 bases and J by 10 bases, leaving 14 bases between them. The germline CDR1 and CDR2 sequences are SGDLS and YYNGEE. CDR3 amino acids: CASSPNNRDQYF. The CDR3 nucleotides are TGTGCCAGCAGCCCGAATAACCGGGACCAGTACTTC.

CDR3 region: CSVEESGNTEAFF. The CDR3 nucleotides are TGCAGCGTTGAAGAATCAGGGAACACTGAAGCTTTCTTT. The chain couples TRBV29-1 to TRBJ1-1; no definite D call. This CDR3 is 13 amino acids long. Trimming stripped 0 bases from V and 1 base from J, with 6 bases between. Germline V gives CDR1 SQVTM, CDR2 ANQGSEA.

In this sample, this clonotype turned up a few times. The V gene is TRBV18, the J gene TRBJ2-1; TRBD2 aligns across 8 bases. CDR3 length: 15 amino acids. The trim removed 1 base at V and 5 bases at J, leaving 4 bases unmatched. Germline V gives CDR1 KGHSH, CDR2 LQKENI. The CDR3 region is CASSPRSGDHNEQFF. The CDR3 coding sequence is TGTGCCAGCTCACCACGTAGCGGGGACCACAATGAGCAGTTCTTC. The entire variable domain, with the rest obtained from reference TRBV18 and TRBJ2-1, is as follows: NAGVMQNPRHLVRRRGQEARLRCSPMKGHSHVYWYRQLPEEGLKFMVYLQKENIIDESGMPKERFSAEFPKEGPSILRIQQVVRGDSAAYFCASSPRSGDHNEQFFGPGTRLTVL.

The CDR3 protein is CASSRSPDTQYF. CDR3 nucleotide sequence: TGTGCCAGCAGTCGTAGCCCAGATACGCAGTATTTT. The chain links TRBV12-3 or TRBV12-4 to TRBJ2-3, with unresolved D. This CDR3 region has 12 residues. Trimming left V 5 bases short and J 4 bases short, with 7 bases between.

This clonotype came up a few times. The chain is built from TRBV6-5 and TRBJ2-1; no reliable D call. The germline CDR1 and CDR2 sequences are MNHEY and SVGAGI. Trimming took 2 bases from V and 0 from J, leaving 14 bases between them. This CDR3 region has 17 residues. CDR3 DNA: TGTGCCAGCAGTTACGGTCGGGCCGGTAGCTCCTACAATGAGCAGTTCTTC. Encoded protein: CASSYGRAGSSYNEQFF.

CDR3 nucleotides: TGTGCCACCAGCTCCCCGGCGGGAGAGCAGTACTTC. Amino acid sequence: CATSSPAGEQYF. The chain combines TRBV15 with TRBJ2-7, with D tentatively TRBD2 (6 bases). V was trimmed by 5 bases and J by 7 bases, leaving 12 bases between them. CDR1 is LNHNV and CDR2 is YYDKDF in the germline V gene (reference sequence). CDR3 length equals 12 residues.

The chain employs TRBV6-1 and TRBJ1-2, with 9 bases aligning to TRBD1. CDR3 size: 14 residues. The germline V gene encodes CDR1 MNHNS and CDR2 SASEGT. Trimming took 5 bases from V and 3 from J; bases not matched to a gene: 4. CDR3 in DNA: TGTGCCAGCAGTAGGACAGGGGCGGACTATGGCTACACCTTC. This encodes CASSRTGADYGYTF.

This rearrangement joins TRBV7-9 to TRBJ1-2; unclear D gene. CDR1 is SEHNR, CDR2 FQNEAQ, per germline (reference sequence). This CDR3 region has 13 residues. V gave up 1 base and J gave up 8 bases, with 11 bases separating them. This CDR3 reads CASSLGGRGGYTF. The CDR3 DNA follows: TGTGCCAGCAGCTTAGGAGGGCGGGGAGGCTACACCTTC.